This section outlines one TCR beta chain sequence together with its context. Its antigen remains unknown. With UMI labels, 5' RACE was used to prepare the TRB cDNA libraries. Reprocessing the 5' RACE reads, TCRdb reports a single entry for every CDR3 protein and omits DNA. The record lists around 88,000 distinct CDR3 sequences, of which the ten most abundant hold 0.95% to 1.4%. The entry originates in a study of CXCR3-negative and CXCR3-positive naive CD8 T cells. General observations from the study: Cryopreserved cells showed partially decreased CXCR3 expression, and most assays used fresh PBMCs. Naive CXCR3-negative and CXCR3-positive cells had similar TRBV-TRBJ usage; memory differed. TCR interaction strength was inferred from TRB CDR3 physicochemistry, as CD5 matched across naive subsets. Higher TRB CDR3 hydrophobicity marked CXCR3-positive naive cells relative to CXCR3-negative naive cells.

There are 12 residues in the CDR3. Per germline, CDR1 MDHEN and CDR2 SYDVKM. Every CD8+ T cell subset underwent triplicate sorting at roughly 300,000 cells apiece. This sequence was found in a human donor in good health. Some clones in this sample may be carry-over from other donors' samples. The sample was naive CXCR3+ CD8+ T cells from blood. Subset indicated: CD45RO-CCR7+CD27+CD95- naive CD8+ T cells expressing CXCR3 (TNR3+). This chain connects TRBV28 to TRBJ2-2. This CDR3 reads CASSLSGLELFF.